This T cell receptor beta chain originates from a study of identical twins (dated by TCRdb to the mid-2010s). Study-wide context: To test whether fetal clonotypes persist, the study used deep sequencing on TCR alpha and beta repertoires from monozygotic twins, unrelated adults of various ages, and cord blood. To rule out contamination, the twin experiments were replicated at different times with different library preparation protocols.

Every donor in the study was a healthy Caucasian. The twin cohort consisted of three pairs of female monozygotic twins, all aged roughly 18 to 29 years. The RNA used for TCR libraries was isolated from peripheral blood mononuclear cells. Library construction relied on 5' RACE. TCRdb records Illumina HiSeq 2000 as the sequencer. A universal primer binding site was added through template switching, and the final cDNA carried a unique molecular identifier so that TCR cDNA molecules could be counted accurately. First-strand cDNA for TCR alpha and beta chains was synthesized from specific primers in the conserved constant-segment region. Each cDNA library was double barcoded, with a SMART-Mk sample barcode plus Illumina barcodes, to control for contamination. TruSeq adapter sequences and Illumina sample barcodes were added in two successive PCR steps. The Illumina HiSeq platform was used with custom primers to sequence TCR alpha and beta cDNA libraries. Processing in the source paper ran as follows. MiGEC was used to process raw reads and extract unique molecular identifiers, and MiXCR was used to find CDR3 positions. Recombination models were inferred per individual with the repgenHMM and IGoR tools using an EM algorithm. The tcR package in R was used for shared clonotype analysis, with sharing normalized by the product of cloneset sizes. To study raw recombination free of thymic and clonal selection effects, out-of-frame nonproductive sequences were analyzed. In-frame beta chains were kept once TCRdb had trimmed the public reads at Q25 with fastp and called clones with MiXCR. Records with the same CDR3 protein are collapsed into one entry carrying the most frequent genes and DNA. The V and J calls and clone size are TCRdb's, not the authors'. The sample contains fewer than 900,000 distinct CDR3 sequences, 15% to 20% of them found a single time. Of the sample, 10% to 15% is held by the ten largest clones.

Concerning this clonotype itself: There is no known antigen for this receptor. Nothing much larger sits one base from this clone, and base qualities are not available.

On the study overall, not on this receptor specifically: Because the same donors could not be followed over many years, conclusions were based on cross-sectional statistical analysis. Compared with coincidental sharing between unrelated individuals, out-of-frame TCR alpha sequences shared between twins showed an excess of sequences with low generation probability. A weaker excess of twin sharing was found in beta out-of-frame sequences because the signal-to-noise ratio was lowered by fewer shared sequences. In monozygotic twins, out-of-frame TCR alpha sharing was systematically underestimated by recombination models, although the models agreed with sharing between unrelated individuals. Zero-insertion analyses could be partly confounded by invariant T cells such as MAIT and iNKT, although diverse VJ usage argued against such confounding for most clonotypes. Fewer insertions were carried by abundant cord blood beta clonotypes; a weaker similar trend was observed in young adult naive repertoires, while no such trend was observed in memory repertoires.

These data also featured in a second study, about T cells expressing NK-cell markers. From the second report: Several donors provided sorted CD3+CD56+NKG2C+, CD3+CD56+NKG2C- and CD3+CD56-NKG2C+ T-cell subsets, whose TCR beta-chain repertoires were profiled. Of the eight sequenced donors, seven were found to be HCMV-seropositive and one was found to be HCMV-seronegative. To restrict sorting to alphabetaTCR-expressing T cells, an anti-gammadeltaTCR antibody was added in several experiments. In 6 or 7 donors, the dominant CD3+CD56+NKG2C+ clonotypes ranked among the top 10 CD8+ clonotypes, making up about 1.0-7.0% of CD8+ T cells. Those dominant clonotypes were again the most abundant among CD3+CD56-NKG2C+ cells in a handful of donors, at roughly 25-65%. Whether the expanded NKG2C-expressing T cell clones were specific for HCMV antigens remained unclear. The eight sequenced donors were randomly selected healthy volunteers, three men and five women. HCMV-specific IgG was detected in serum with a commercial ELISA kit to determine HCMV serostatus. For six donors, unsorted PBMC were also used to sequence bulk peripheral blood T-cell repertoires. Reads were demultiplexed and grouped by UMI with MIGEC, and clonotypes were assembled and quantified with MiTCR. To exclude erroneous sequences, any TCR cDNA sequence not supported by at least two reads was discarded. The tcR package was used for downstream repertoire analysis, with clonotypes matched between fractions based on CDR3 nucleotide sequence plus V segment. Antigen specificity was annotated against VDJdb with VDJmatch, allowing one amino acid substitution in CDR3.

This clonotype was obtained from a woman aged 18 to 35 in good health. Material: PBMCs.

This receptor has the CDR3 CASSLDRGGPNEQFF. The DNA sequence follows: TGCGCCAGCAGCTTGGACCGGGGGGGCCCCAATGAGCAGTTCTTC. The chain employs TRBV5-1 and TRBJ2-1; TRBD2 fits 8 bases in the junction. The germline V gene supplies CDR1 SGHRS and CDR2 YFSETQ. Ends trimmed: V by 0 bases, J by 6 bases; bases unmatched to a gene: 5. There are 15 amino acids in the CDR3, from cysteine to phenylalanine inclusive. Only the CDR3 region is kept as DNA, spanning 45 bases read in frame from base 1.